This TCR beta chain was documented in a study of OX40 agonist ivuxolimab in advanced cancers. Method: immunoSEQ multiplex PCR; TCRdb's copy keeps in-frame clones and lacks some. Here the sample spans over 65,000 clones, approximately 95% being singletons. V gave up 5 bases and J gave up 7 bases, with 12 bases separating them. Germline V lookup: CDR1 MNHEY, CDR2 SMNVEV (reference sequence). The CDR3 runs 14 residues. Sequencing was performed on CD4+ or CD8+ T cells sorted from blood, taken in a trial of the OX40 agonist ivuxolimab. This sequence joins TRBV27 and TRBJ1-6; the D gene is possibly TRBD1 (5 bases). The TCR comes from an adult with an advanced solid tumor such as melanoma, head and neck, liver or kidney cancer. The CDR3 spells CASSGHSGNSPLHF. The CDR3, as DNA: TGTGCCAGCAGTGGACATTCGGGGAATTCACCCCTCCACTTT.